These T cell receptor beta chains were read from a single sample in a study of blood T cell repertoires in COVID-19. Using immunoSEQ multiplex PCR, the repertoire was profiled, and TCRdb retains in-frame clones only, with some absent. The sample includes around 200,000 clones, about 89% of them seen just once. Sequencing used peripheral blood. These receptors were taken from a man aged 70-80 years with acute or convalescent COVID-19. Each CDR3 is given with its conserved first and last residue. Each record gives: clone size, D gene, J gene, V gene, CDR3 DNA, CDR3 protein. D genes are given only for firm matches. The listing skips clone size in some rows; elsewhere it reads once, few, many or a size class.

NA | TRBD1 | TRBJ1-1 | TRBV7-8 | TGTGCCAGCAGCCTGGACAGGGAAGATACTGAAGCTTTCTTT | CASSLDREDTEAFF
NA | NA | TRBJ1-2 | TRBV7-6 | TGTGCCAGCAGTTCTGACGAGGGCGATGGCTACACCTTC | CASSSDEGDGYTF
NA | NA | TRBJ2-7 | TRBV19 | TGTGCCAGTAGTATTAGTAGCGGAGGATCCTACGAGCAGTACTTC | CASSISSGGSYEQYF
NA | TRBD1 | TRBJ1-1 | TRBV15 | TGTGCCACCAGCAGCCTTGGGACAGGCTATTCGAACACTGAAGCTTTCTTT | CATSSLGTGYSNTEAFF
NA | TRBD1 | TRBJ1-4 | TRBV5-1 | TGCGCCAGCAGCTTGGCCCAGGGGGGCCTTAGAGAAAAACTGTTTTTT | CASSLAQGGLREKLFF
NA | NA | TRBJ1-1 | TRBV4-2 | TGTGCCAGCAGCCAATCTCGGACTGAAGCTTTCTTT | CASSQSRTEAFF
NA | TRBD1 | TRBJ1-1 | TRBV12-3/TRBV12-4 | TGTGCCAGCAGTGGACAGGGCGGGAGAGCTTTCTTT | CASSGQGGRAFF
NA | NA | TRBJ1-3 | TRBV5-4 | TGTGCCAGCAGCTTGCCGGGTAGGGGTGGAAACACCATATATTTT | CASSLPGRGGNTIYF
NA | NA | TRBJ2-1 | TRBV28 | TGTGCCAGCACTCACCCACAGGCCGGATACAATGAGCAGTTCTTC | CASTHPQAGYNEQFF
NA | NA | TRBJ1-6 | TRBV6-1 | TGTGCCAGCAGTTACTCCTATAATTCACCCCTCCACTTT | CASSYSYNSPLHF
NA | NA | TRBJ1-1 | TRBV7-3 | TGTGCCAGCAGCGAGGGGACACCCAACACTGAAGCTTTCTTT | CASSEGTPNTEAFF
NA | NA | TRBJ2-3 | TRBV28 | TGTGCCAGCAGTACGCAGGGCACAGATACGCAGTATTTT | CASSTQGTDTQYF
NA | NA | TRBJ2-6 | TRBV5-4 | TGTGCCAGCAGCCCCCAGAACTCTGGGGCCAACGTCCTGACTTTC | CASSPQNSGANVLTF
NA | TRBD1 | TRBJ2-3 | TRBV7-2 | TGTGCCAGCAGCTTAGAGGGACAGGGAACAGATACGCAGTATTTT | CASSLEGQGTDTQYF
NA | TRBD1 | TRBJ2-2 | TRBV5-1 | TGCGCCAGCAGCCGACAGGGGCCCGCGAACACCGGGGAGCTGTTTTTT | CASSRQGPANTGELFF
NA | TRBD2 | TRBJ2-1 | TRBV19 | TGTGCCAGTACCCTTAGCGGGAGCTCCTACAATGAGCAGTTCTTC | CASTLSGSSYNEQFF
NA | TRBD1 | TRBJ2-5 | TRBV5-1 | TGCGCCAGCAGCATACTGACAGGGTGGGAGACCCAGTACTTC | CASSILTGWETQYF
NA | NA | TRBJ1-5 | TRBV5-4 | TGTGCCAGCAGCTTAGCGGGTAATCAGCCCCAGCATTTT | CASSLAGNQPQHF
NA | NA | TRBJ2-2 | TRBV3-1/TRBV3-2 | TGTGCCAGCAGCCAATATCTAGGGGGAAACACCGGGGAGCTGTTTTTT | CASSQYLGGNTGELFF
NA | TRBD2 | TRBJ2-5 | TRBV5-1 | TGCGCCAGCAGCAAAGAGTCGGGACTAGAACACCAAGAGACCCAGTACTTC | CASSKESGLEHQETQYF
few | NA | TRBJ1-5 | TRBV11-2 | TGTGCCAGCAGCTTAGTACAGGATCAGCCCCAGCATTTT | CASSLVQDQPQHF
few | NA | TRBJ2-5 | TRBV19 | TGTGCCAGTAGTATTACGGGGGTGGTTGGAGAGACCCAGTACTTC | CASSITGVVGETQYF
NA | TRBD2 | TRBJ2-1 | TRBV28 | TGTGCCAGCAGTTCAGCGACTAGCGGGGGTCGCTGGGCGTTCTTC | CASSSATSGGRWAFF
NA | TRBD2 | TRBJ2-7 | TRBV9 | TGTGCCAGCAAAGGAAGGACACAGCTTTCTAGCGGGAGAGTTGGAGAGCAGTACTTC | CASKGRTQLSSGRVGEQYF
NA | NA | TRBJ2-3 | TRBV28 | TGTGCCAGCACCATATCGCGGGGCCCTCGGGATACGCAGTATTTT | CASTISRGPRDTQYF
NA | NA | TRBJ1-5 | TRBV30 | TGTGCCTGGAGTGTAACAGGTAGCAATCAGCCCCAGCATTTT | CAWSVTGSNQPQHF
NA | TRBD2 | TRBJ2-1 | TRBV27 | TGTGCCAGCTCGGAACTAGCGGAGTACAATGAGCAGTTCTTC | CASSELAEYNEQFF
NA | NA | TRBJ2-5 | TRBV5-1 | TGCGCCAGCAGCATTGTTGGCCTCCAAGAGACCCAGTACTTC | CASSIVGLQETQYF
NA | TRBD1 | TRBJ1-1 | TRBV5-1 | TGCGCCAGCGGCTCTCCGACAGGGGCCCCCATGAACACTGAAGCTTTCTTT | CASGSPTGAPMNTEAFF
NA | TRBD2 | TRBJ2-1 | TRBV7-9 | TGTGCCAGCAGCTCCCCGGAGCGGGGGGCCTACAATGAGCAGTTCTTC | CASSSPERGAYNEQFF
NA | NA | TRBJ2-1 | TRBV5-4 | TGTGCCAGCAGCTCCGGACTAGAGCAGTTCTTC | CASSSGLEQFF
NA | NA | TRBJ1-3 | TRBV6-5 | TGTGCCAGCAAGTCCCAACCTAGCTCTGGAAACACCATATATTTT | CASKSQPSSGNTIYF
once | TRBD1 | TRBJ2-1 | TRBV7-9 | TGTGCCAGCAGCCCCCAGTCGGGACAGGGTTCCCCGTTCTTC | CASSPQSGQGSPFF
NA | TRBD1 | TRBJ1-6 | TRBV2 | TGTGCCAGCAGATTTACAGGGGGCGATTCACCCCTCCACTTT | CASRFTGGDSPLHF
once | TRBD1 | TRBJ1-1 | TRBV30 | TGTGCCTGGGGGGAAACAGGGGGCCGTGAAGCTTTCTTT | CAWGETGGREAFF
NA | NA | TRBJ1-2 | TRBV9 | TGTGCCAGCGCCAAGGGACATTTGGCCTATGGCTACACCTTC | CASAKGHLAYGYTF
NA | NA | TRBJ1-2 | TRBV7-9 | TGTGCCAGCAGCCCTTCCTATGGCTACACCTTC | CASSPSYGYTF
NA | TRBD2 | TRBJ2-7 | TRBV28 | TGTGCCAGCAGTTTTAGCGGGAGGGAGCAGTACTTC | CASSFSGREQYF
NA | TRBD1 | TRBJ1-2 | TRBV18 | TGTGCCAGCTCACCCTTGCCACAGGGGGCGGATGGCTACACCTTC | CASSPLPQGADGYTF
NA | NA | TRBJ2-2 | TRBV7-9 | TGTGCCAGCAGCTTACTCAGGGGGAACACCGGGGAGCTGTTTTTT | CASSLLRGNTGELFF
NA | TRBD1 | TRBJ1-4 | TRBV5-6 | TGTGCCAGCAGCAGGAACAGGGGCCTGGGCGAAAAACTGTTTTTT | CASSRNRGLGEKLFF
NA | NA | TRBJ1-6 | TRBV6-6 | TGTGCCAGCAGAAAAGACCGGGACACCAACCCACCCCTCCACTTT | CASRKDRDTNPPLHF
few | NA | TRBJ1-2 | TRBV2 | TGTGCCAGCAGTTTACAGGGAAACTATGGCTACACCTTC | CASSLQGNYGYTF
few | TRBD1 | TRBJ1-2 | TRBV4-3 | TGCGCCAGCAGCCCAGCAGGGGGCGACTATGGCTACACCTTC | CASSPAGGDYGYTF
NA | NA | TRBJ1-3 | TRBV2 | TGTGCCAGCAGTGAGTACAGGGTCTCTGGAAACACCATATATTTT | CASSEYRVSGNTIYF
NA | TRBD2 | TRBJ2-1 | TRBV24-1 | TGTGCCACCAGTGGGACTAGCGGGGACTCCTACAATGAGCAGTTCTTC | CATSGTSGDSYNEQFF
NA | NA | TRBJ2-7 | TRBV2 | TGTGCCAGCAACCAGGGGTTATTCCGCTACGAGCAGTACTTC | CASNQGLFRYEQYF
NA | TRBD1 | TRBJ2-3 | TRBV7-9 | TGTGCCAGCAGCCCCGGACAGGGGGTTGGGTCAGATACGCAGTATTTT | CASSPGQGVGSDTQYF
NA | NA | TRBJ1-6 | TRBV6-5 | TGTGCCAGCAGTTACGTGGACAGCGCGTATAATTCACCCCTCCACTTT | CASSYVDSAYNSPLHF
NA | NA | TRBJ1-1 | TRBV28 | TGTGCCAGCAGTTTTGGGGGGACTGAAGCTTTCTTT | CASSFGGTEAFF
NA | NA | TRBJ1-2 | TRBV28 | TGTGCCAGCAGTTTAGGGCAGGAACGTGGCTACACCTTC | CASSLGQERGYTF
few | NA | TRBJ2-1 | TRBV5-1 | TGCGCCAGCAGCTTGGGGGGGCTGATAAACAATGAGCAGTTCTTC | CASSLGGLINNEQFF
NA | TRBD2 | TRBJ2-5 | TRBV7-2 | TGTGCCAGCAGCTGGAACGGGGGGGGGACCCAGTACTTC | CASSWNGGGTQYF
NA | NA | TRBJ2-5 | TRBV11-2 | TGTGCCAGCAGCTTAGGGGCAGGGATTCGGGAGACCCAGTACTTC | CASSLGAGIRETQYF
NA | NA | TRBJ1-5 | TRBV6-6 | TGTGCCGTAAAGGACAGTAATAGCAATCAGCCCCAGCATTTT | CAVKDSNSNQPQHF
NA | TRBD1 | TRBJ2-3 | TRBV18 | TGTGCCAGCTCACCACCGAACCGGGACAGGGGAGCAGATACGCAGTATTTT | CASSPPNRDRGADTQYF
once | NA | TRBJ2-3 | TRBV2 | TGTGCCAGCAGTAGGTTTTTACGGGGCACAGATACGCAGTATTTT | CASSRFLRGTDTQYF
NA | TRBD1 | TRBJ2-7 | TRBV13 | TGTGCCAGCAGCCTACTATTTGAGAGGGACAGGACGACCTACGAGCAGTACTTC | CASSLLFERDRTTYEQYF
NA | NA | TRBJ2-7 | TRBV7-2 | TGTGCCAGCAGCTTAGAAATTAGCGATCCCTCCTACGAGCAGTACTTC | CASSLEISDPSYEQYF